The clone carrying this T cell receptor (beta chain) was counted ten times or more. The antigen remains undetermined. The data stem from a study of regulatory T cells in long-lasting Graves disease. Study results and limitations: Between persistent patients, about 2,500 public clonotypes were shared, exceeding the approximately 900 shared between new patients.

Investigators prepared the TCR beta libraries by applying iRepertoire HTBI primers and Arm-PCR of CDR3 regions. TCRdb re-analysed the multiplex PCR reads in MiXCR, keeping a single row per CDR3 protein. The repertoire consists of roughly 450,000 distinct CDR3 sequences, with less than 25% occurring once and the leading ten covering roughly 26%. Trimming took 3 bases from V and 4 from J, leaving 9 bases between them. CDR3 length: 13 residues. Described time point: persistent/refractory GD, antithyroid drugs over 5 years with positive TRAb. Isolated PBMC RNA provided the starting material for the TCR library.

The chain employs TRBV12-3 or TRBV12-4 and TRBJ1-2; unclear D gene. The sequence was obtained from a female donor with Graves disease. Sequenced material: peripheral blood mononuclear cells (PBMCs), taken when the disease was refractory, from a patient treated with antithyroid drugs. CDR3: CASSFQFSYGYTF. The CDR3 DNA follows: TGTGCCAGCAGTTTTCAGTTTTCCTATGGCTACACCTTC.